A selection of T cell receptor beta chains follows, all from one sample in a study of persistence of HIV-infected CD4 T cells. The repertoire was sequenced with immunoSEQ multiplex PCR; TCRdb's copy has only in-frame clones and lacks some. Of tens of thousands of clones in the sample, around four fifths were seen once. These receptors' targets are unknown. The sequencing used CD4+ T cells sorted from PBMCs after approximately 19-hour stimulation, collected from a patient who received antiretroviral therapy. These receptors originate from an adult woman with HIV who was CMV-seropositive. The CDR3 runs from the conserved cysteine through the conserved F or W. The D gene is left open where the match is weak. Size is stated for part of the rows, as once, few or many counts, or as a class when the clone is expanded.

TRBJ2-2,-,TRBV12-3/TRBV12-4,TRBD1,TGTGCCAGCAGACCCCAGGGGGCCGGGGAGCTGTTTTTT,CASRPQGAGELFF
TRBJ1-2,-,TRBV23-1,TRBD1,TGCGCCAGCGCAGACAGGGGGTGGTCGGCTAACTATGGCTACACCTTC,CASADRGWSANYGYTF
TRBJ1-1,-,TRBV6-2/TRBV6-3,TRBD1,TGTGCCAGCAGTTACTCCCGGGACAGGCGAAGTGAAGCTTTCTTT,CASSYSRDRRSEAFF
TRBJ2-2,-,TRBV2,-,TGTGCCAGCACCAGTGATGGCACCGGGGAGCTGTTTTTT,CASTSDGTGELFF
TRBJ2-5,-,TRBV28,-,TGTGCCAGCAGTTTATTCGGTCAGGGAATCGGAGAGACCCAGTACTTC,CASSLFGQGIGETQYF
TRBJ1-2,-,TRBV18,-,TGTGCCAGCTCACCCAGGGAATTCAACTATGGCTACACCTTC,CASSPREFNYGYTF
TRBJ1-2,-,TRBV7-9,-,TGTGCCAGCAGCTTAGCGCCACAGGCCCCCGGCTACACCTTC,CASSLAPQAPGYTF
TRBJ1-2,-,TRBV19,TRBD1,TGTGCCAGTAGTATAGTGGGACAGTCCTATGGCTACACCTTC,CASSIVGQSYGYTF
TRBJ2-3,few,TRBV7-9,-,TGTGCCAGCACCTCCCCCGGGGATACGCAGTATTTT,CASTSPGDTQYF
TRBJ1-3,-,TRBV6-5,TRBD1,TGTGCCAGCAGCCCCCAAGGTGCAGGGGGCAACACCATATATTTT,CASSPQGAGGNTIYF
TRBJ1-2,-,TRBV5-4,-,TGTGCCAGCACCTCAGGGTTATATGGCTACACCTTC,CASTSGLYGYTF
TRBJ1-2,-,TRBV4-1,TRBD1,TGCGCCAGCAGCCAAGCCGGGACAGTTCGGGGCTATGGCTACACCTTC,CASSQAGTVRGYGYTF
TRBJ1-1,once,TRBV5-6,-,TGTGCCAGCAGCTTGGGAGGAGGGGGAGCTTTCTTT,CASSLGGGGAFF
TRBJ2-2,-,TRBV2,TRBD2,TGTGCCAGCAGCGAACTAGCGGGGGGAAGCGGGGAGCTGTTTTTT,CASSELAGGSGELFF
TRBJ2-7,-,TRBV2,TRBD1,TGTGCCAGCAGTGGGACAGGGGGTGGCGAGCAGTACTTC,CASSGTGGGEQYF
TRBJ2-1,-,TRBV29-1,-,TGCAGCGTTGGAGGCGACCAAATCTACAATGAGCAGTTCTTC,CSVGGDQIYNEQFF
TRBJ1-2,-,TRBV15,-,TGTGCCACCAGCGAGCTAAGTACGTCTTATGGCTACACCTTC,CATSELSTSYGYTF
TRBJ2-3,-,TRBV5-4,-,TGTGCCAGCAGTCCAGGGACTCTCGCCGCTAGCACAGATACGCAGTATTTT,CASSPGTLAASTDTQYF
TRBJ1-4,few,TRBV6-5,-,TGTGCCAGCTCACCTGGGGCACCAAGTAATGAAAAACTGTTTTTT,CASSPGAPSNEKLFF
TRBJ1-6,once,TRBV7-9,TRBD1,TGTGCCAGCAGCTTAACAACAGGGGGCCGTAATTCACCCCTCCACTTT,CASSLTTGGRNSPLHF
TRBJ1-2,few,TRBV7-8,TRBD1,TGTGCCAGCAGCTTAGGGACAGGGAACTATGGCTACACCTTC,CASSLGTGNYGYTF
TRBJ2-2,-,TRBV30,-,TGTGCCTGGAGTGTGGGGATTCAAACCGGGGAGCTGTTTTTT,CAWSVGIQTGELFF
TRBJ1-5,few,TRBV7-2,-,TGTGCCAGCAGCGGGGGGGGGTTAAGGAGCAATCAGCCCCAGCATTTT,CASSGGGLRSNQPQHF
TRBJ1-3,-,TRBV15,-,TGTGCCACCAGCAGAGACCGGGGCTCTGGAAACACCATATATTTT,CATSRDRGSGNTIYF
TRBJ2-3,-,TRBV24-1,-,TGTGCCACCAGTGATGGTCCTTATACGCAGTATTTT,CATSDGPYTQYF
TRBJ2-2,-,TRBV18,TRBD2,TGTGCCAGCTCACCGCAGACTAGCGGGACTGGCGGGGAGCTGTTTTTT,CASSPQTSGTGGELFF
TRBJ1-2,-,TRBV7-8,TRBD1,TGTGCCAGCAGCTTAGAGACAGGGCACGGCTACACCTTC,CASSLETGHGYTF
TRBJ2-3,few,TRBV6-1,-,TGTGCCAGCAGTGACATGGGGGCTAGCACAGATACGCAGTATTTT,CASSDMGASTDTQYF
TRBJ1-1,-,TRBV13,-,TGTGCCAGCAGCCTCCCAGGATCCTACGGCACTGAAGCTTTCTTT,CASSLPGSYGTEAFF
TRBJ2-1,-,TRBV3-1/TRBV3-2,TRBD1,TGTGCCAGCAGCCAAGAACAGGGGAAGGCCAATGAGCAGTTCTTC,CASSQEQGKANEQFF
TRBJ1-6,-,TRBV12-3/TRBV12-4,-,TGTGCCAGCAGTTTCAATTCGAATTCACCCCTCCACTTT,CASSFNSNSPLHF
TRBJ2-1,-,TRBV2,TRBD2,TGTGCCAGCAGTCAAAGCGGGAGGGGTTACAATGAGCAGTTCTTC,CASSQSGRGYNEQFF
TRBJ1-4,-,TRBV28,-,TGTGCCAGCAGTCCCCAGGGGTTAAATGAAAAACTGTTTTTT,CASSPQGLNEKLFF
TRBJ1-2,-,TRBV30,TRBD1,TGTGCCTGGAACCCGGGACAGGGGTCTCGCTACACCTTC,CAWNPGQGSRYTF
TRBJ1-2,-,TRBV6-2/TRBV6-3,-,TGTGCCAGCAGTTACGGGGGTATGGGGGGTTCCGGCTACACCTTC,CASSYGGMGGSGYTF
TRBJ2-1,-,TRBV27,TRBD2,TGTGCCAGCAGTGGACTCGCGGGAGGGTACAATGAGCAGTTCTTC,CASSGLAGGYNEQFF
TRBJ2-3,-,TRBV29-1,-,TGCAGCGTTGTCCGGGGATCCACAGATACGCAGTATTTT,CSVVRGSTDTQYF
TRBJ1-2,-,TRBV29-1,TRBD1,TGCAGCGCGGAGGACAGGGGGCAGTACTATGGCTACACCTTC,CSAEDRGQYYGYTF
TRBJ1-1,few,TRBV12-3/TRBV12-4,-,TGTGCCAGCAGTTTAGCCTCCGGGAGTGAAGCTTTCTTT,CASSLASGSEAFF
TRBJ1-1,-,TRBV11-3,-,TGTGCCAGCAGCTTAATTTACTCTGAAGCTTTCTTT,CASSLIYSEAFF